This passage covers 8 T cell receptor beta chains from one sample sequenced in a study of T cell responses to AZD1222 COVID-19 vaccine (dated by TCRdb to about 2021). Explained via the paper, the time point label denotes: baseline before first vaccination. The library was produced with the immunoSEQ multiplex PCR assay. TCRdb provides this immuneACCESS table in a form limited to in-frame rearrangements. Some clones are lacking; in checked studies, under half of them reflect an unresolved V gene, and why the rest are absent is not known. This sample is represented by approximately 190,000 clones; about nine tenths of them were singletons. The ten largest clones add up to roughly 0.98% of the sample. This specimen consisted of peripheral blood, obtained on day 0 of AZD1222 vaccination. Every receptor here comes from an adult in good health.

This chain joins TRBV2 and TRBJ2-7, with D perhaps assigned TRBD1 or TRBD2 (6 bases each). Between the trimmed V and J ends, which lost 7 bases and 0 bases, there was a span of 16 bases. The germline CDR1 and CDR2 sequences are SNHLY and FYNNEI. CDR3 length: 15 residues. In DNA form, the CDR3 reads TGTGCCAGCAACCGAAGGGGGGAACCCTCCTACGAGCAGTACTTC. Residues: CASNRRGEPSYEQYF.

The chain combines TRBV4-1 with TRBJ2-1; 8 bases are a match to TRBD2. The V gene end was trimmed by 4 bases and the J gene end by 0 bases; junction bases not matched to a gene: 5. Germline CDR1 and CDR2: MGHRA and YSYEKL. The CDR3 consists of 16 residues. This chain's CDR3 is CASSLTSGSSYNEQFF. The CDR3 DNA is TGCGCCAGCAGCCTTACGAGCGGGAGCTCCTACAATGAGCAGTTCTTC.

J is TRBJ2-7 and V is TRBV4-1; maybe TRBD2 (7 bases). Trimming removed 0 bases at V and 3 bases at J, with 18 bases between. CDR1 and CDR2 from the germline V gene are MGHRA and YSYEKL. This CDR3 is 17 amino acids long. CDR3 residues: CASSQDIEGGRRYEQYF. CDR3 nucleotide sequence: TGCGCCAGCAGCCAAGATATCGAGGGGGGGAGACGCTACGAGCAGTACTTC.

The chain combines TRBV15 with TRBJ2-3; 7 positions match TRBD1. CDR3 length: 19 residues. CDR1 and CDR2 from the germline V gene are LNHNV and YYDKDF (reference sequence). Trimming cost V 4 bases and J 0 bases; bases outside gene matches: 16. The CDR3 is CATSKWAGGTIPSTDTQYF. In DNA, the CDR3 is TGTGCCACCAGCAAGTGGGCAGGGGGTACGATACCTAGCACAGATACGCAGTATTTT.

V and J are TRBV15 and TRBJ2-5, with 9 bases lining up with TRBD1. This CDR3 is 15 amino acids long. Germline V gives CDR1 LNHNV, CDR2 YYDKDF (reference sequence). V trimming: 6 bases; J trimming: 3 bases; junction bases outside the gene matches: 8. DNA for the CDR3: TGTGCCACCAGAGCGGACAGGGGAATGGAAGAGACCCAGTACTTC. Translated, it gives CATRADRGMEETQYF.

CDR3 sequence: CASSILGVYTEAFF. The CDR3 coding sequence is TGTGCCAGTAGTATCTTGGGGGTTTATACTGAAGCTTTCTTT. V is TRBV19 and J is TRBJ1-1, with D possibly TRBD1 on 5 matching bases. Trimming pared 3 bases from V and 5 bases from J, leaving 13 bases between. The CDR3 totals 14 residues. Germline CDR1 reads LNHDA; CDR2 reads SQIVND (reference sequence).

V is TRBV5-5 and J is TRBJ2-7, with D unresolved. V was pared by 3 bases and J by 4 bases, with 8 bases between. The CDR3 loop spans 12 amino acids. The germline CDR1 and CDR2 sequences are SGHKS and YYEKEE (reference sequence). Written as DNA, the CDR3 is TGTGCCAGCAGCTCGACACTTTACGAGCAGTACTTC. Amino acids: CASSSTLYEQYF.

The chain recombines TRBV9 with TRBJ2-7, with D possibly TRBD2 on 5 matching bases. This CDR3 spans 13 amino acids. Between the trimmed V and J ends, which lost 4 bases and 6 bases, there was a span of 14 bases. Germline CDR1 reads SGDLS; CDR2 reads YYNGEE. The CDR3 protein is CASSSEASFEQYF. The CDR3 nucleotides read TGTGCCAGCAGCTCAGAAGCTAGCTTCGAGCAGTACTTC.